This T cell receptor beta chain was sequenced during a study of T cell responses to AZD1222 COVID-19 vaccine. Trimming removed 0 bases from V and 4 bases from J; junction bases left unmatched: 5. The CDR3 totals 15 residues. Germline V gives CDR1 SGHNT, CDR2 YYREEE (reference sequence). The table came from immunoSEQ multiplex PCR; TCRdb's copy has only in-frame clones and leaves some out. The data hold some 100,000 clones, with about 88% observed a single time. Overall study findings and caveats: Donors were chiefly white British, with a greater number of females, and clonal diversity was perhaps underestimated.

For this clone: Antigen: not known.

Here the sequenced sample was peripheral blood, taken on day 0 of AZD1222 vaccination. The genes are TRBV5-4 and TRBJ2-5; TRBD1 aligns across 8 bases. This receptor was taken from an adult in good health. The CDR3 reads CASSLGTGLVETQYF. The DNA of the CDR3 is TGTGCCAGCAGCTTGGGGACAGGGCTGGTAGAGACCCAGTACTTC.